The 21 T cell receptor beta chains listed next were all sequenced from one sample in a study of shared clonotypes between healthy human individuals. The data were produced by immunoSEQ multiplex PCR, yet TCRdb's version contains in-frame clones alone and is incomplete. The sample records approximately 620,000 clones, around 97% being singletons. Material: naive CD4+ T cells sorted from blood. Described subset: CD45RA+ positively selected. These receptors were obtained from a woman in her thirties in good health.

The V and J genes are TRBV19 and TRBJ1-3; 7 bases are a match to TRBD1. J lost 5 bases, V lost 5 bases, and 3 bases had no gene match. The CDR3 contains 13 residues. Germline V gives CDR1 LNHDA, CDR2 SQIVND (reference sequence). Here the CDR3 DNA reads TGTGCCAGTAGTCGGGGACAGCGAAACACCATATATTTT. Amino acid sequence: CASSRGQRNTIYF.

The chain couples TRBV27 to TRBJ2-1, with D unclear. The V end lost 3 bases, the J end lost 0 bases, and 12 bases lay between the germline ends. The CDR3 has 16 amino acids. Germline V CDR1 and CDR2: MNHEY, SMNVEV (reference sequence). CDR3 sequence (DNA): TGTGCCAGCAGTTTCTACGGGCGAAGCTCCTACAATGAGCAGTTCTTC. Protein: CASSFYGRSSYNEQFF.

The rearrangement uses TRBV28 and TRBJ1-5, with D uncertain. This CDR3 region has 17 residues. Deletions cut 5 bases from V and 3 bases from J, with 20 bases between. From germline, CDR1 is MDHEN and CDR2 SYDVKM. DNA of the CDR3: TGTGCCAGCAGTGGGAGCTCGGGGAGGTTAAACAATCAGCCCCAGCATTTT. Residues: CASSGSSGRLNNQPQHF.

The rearrangement uses TRBV6-5 and TRBJ1-5; D is uncertain. CDR1 MNHEY and CDR2 SVGAGI come from the germline V gene. Trimming shortened V by 2 bases and J by 5 bases, and 10 bases separated the two germline ends. CDR3 size: 14 residues. CDR3 protein: CASSYNGEDQPQHF. In DNA form, the CDR3 reads TGTGCCAGCAGTTACAATGGGGAGGATCAGCCCCAGCATTTT.

The rearrangement links TRBV28 to TRBJ2-7; D unresolved. Trimming left V 5 bases short and J 7 bases short, with 21 bases between. The germline V gene encodes CDR1 MDHEN and CDR2 SYDVKM. The CDR3 runs 15 residues. The CDR3 reads CASSRPAPTFGEQYF. In DNA form, the CDR3 reads TGTGCCAGCAGTCGACCCGCCCCTACCTTCGGGGAGCAGTACTTC.

The chain uses TRBV7-9 and TRBJ2-4; 7 bases fit TRBD2. From germline, CDR1 is SEHNR and CDR2 FQNEAQ (reference sequence). The V gene end was trimmed by 0 bases and the J gene end by 7 bases; junction bases not matched to a gene: 3. This CDR3 has 14 amino acids. In DNA form, the CDR3 reads TGTGCCAGCAGCTTAGCCGCGACTAGCAACATTCAGTACTTC. Its protein product is CASSLAATSNIQYF.

This clone was seen just once. This chain joins TRBV28 and TRBJ2-7; 7 positions match TRBD1. This CDR3 contains 14 residues. CDR1 is MDHEN and CDR2 is SYDVKM in the germline V gene. V shed 5 bases, J shed 4 bases, and the junction held 8 bases outside the gene matches. CDR3 amino acids: CASSQTGPFYEQYF. CDR3 sequence (DNA): TGTGCCAGCAGTCAGACAGGGCCCTTTTACGAGCAGTACTTC. The full variable domain, in which reference TRBV28 and TRBJ2-7 provide the parts outside the CDR3, is DVKVTQSSRYLVKRTGEKVFLECVQDMDHENMFWYRQDPGLGLRLIYFSYDVKMKEKGDIPEGYSVSREKKERFSLILESASTNQTSMYLCASSQTGPFYEQYFGPGTRLTVT.

The rearrangement joins TRBV18 to TRBJ1-3, with D unresolved. The CDR3 runs 14 residues. Per the germline V gene, CDR1 is KGHSH and CDR2 is LQKENI. The ends were cut back, 3 bases at V and 2 bases at J, with 8 bases in the middle. As DNA, the CDR3 is TGTGCCAGCTCACCTCGGGCGGCTGGAAACACCATATATTTT. This sequence encodes CASSPRAAGNTIYF.

V is TRBV28 and J is TRBJ2-6, with D maybe TRBD1 (5 bases). CDR3 length: 16 residues. Trimming pared 8 bases from V and 0 bases from J, leaving 14 bases between. Germline V lookup: CDR1 MDHEN, CDR2 SYDVKM. CDR3 DNA: TGTGCCAGCGACAGAGCTCCCAACTCTGGGGCCAACGTCCTGACTTTC. Its translation: CASDRAPNSGANVLTF.

The J gene is TRBJ2-5, the V gene TRBV29-1; 9 nucleotides agree with TRBD1. J gave up 4 bases and V 5 bases, and 2 bases lay outside the gene matches. Germline assignment: CDR1 SQVTM and CDR2 ANQGSEA. The CDR3 has 12 amino acids. The CDR3 coding sequence is TGCAGCGTTCACAGGGGGCCAGAGACCCAGTACTTC. It encodes CSVHRGPETQYF.

The chain carries TRBV7-9 and TRBJ1-5; 9 nucleotides align to TRBD1. After removal of 1 base from V and 4 bases from J, the junction contained 8 bases not matched to a gene. Germline-derived CDR1 and CDR2 are SEHNR and FQNEAQ (reference sequence). The CDR3 is 17 residues long. Here the CDR3 reads CASSLDPGQGFNQPQHF. The CDR3 region has the DNA TGTGCCAGCAGCTTAGATCCGGGACAGGGTTTTAATCAGCCCCAGCATTTT.

Comments on this clone: Within the sample, other DNA sequences also encode this same CDR3. The V and J genes are TRBV18 and TRBJ1-5; TRBD1 agrees at 8 bases. The CDR3 totals 14 residues. V lost 3 bases and J lost 7; bases outside the gene matches: 5. Germline V gives CDR1 KGHSH, CDR2 LQKENI. CDR3 sequence reads: CASSPGQGGQPQHF. In nucleotides, the CDR3 is TGTGCCAGCTCACCCGGACAGGGCGGGCAGCCCCAGCATTTT.

V usage is TRBV7-9 and J usage is TRBJ2-5, with TRBD1 matching 9 bases. Germline V gives CDR1 SEHNR, CDR2 FQNEAQ (reference sequence). The V gene end was trimmed by 2 bases and the J gene end by 11 bases; junction bases not matched to a gene: 9. The CDR3 is 14 amino acids. CDR3: CASSLMGQGPSQYF. In nucleotides, the CDR3 is TGTGCCAGCAGCTTAATGGGACAGGGCCCCTCTCAGTACTTC.

The chain links TRBV4-1 to TRBJ2-1, with 11 bases that match TRBD2. This CDR3 spans 16 amino acids. Trimming cost V 1 base and J 4 bases; bases outside gene matches: 3. Per the germline V gene, CDR1 is MGHRA and CDR2 is YSYEKL. CDR3 nucleotides: TGCGCCAGCAGCCAAGCGGGACTAGCGGATTACAATGAGCAGTTCTTC. Its protein is CASSQAGLADYNEQFF.

This clone was detected only once. The chain links TRBV6-5 to TRBJ2-5, with D perhaps TRBD1 (6 bases). V shed 6 bases and J shed 5 bases, with 13 bases lying between them. The CDR3 spans 13 residues. Germline CDR1 and CDR2: MNHEY and SVGAGI. The CDR3 region has the DNA TGTGCCAGCAGCTATGACAGGAGGGAGACCCAGTACTTC. Its protein is CASSYDRRETQYF.

CDR3 amino acids: CASSETPGLHYEQYF. DNA of the CDR3: TGTGCCAGCAGTGAAACTCCGGGACTACATTACGAGCAGTACTTC. The V gene is TRBV6-4, the J gene TRBJ2-7; 7 nucleotides agree with TRBD2. With V trimmed by 3 bases and J by 4 bases, 9 bases remained unmatched. This CDR3 is 15 amino acids long. Germline CDR1 MRHNA, CDR2 SNTAGT.

J is TRBJ2-7 and V is TRBV6-1; 9 bases are a match to TRBD2. The trim removed 7 bases at V and 5 bases at J, leaving 9 bases unmatched. This CDR3 is 14 amino acids long. The germline gives CDR1 MNHNS, CDR2 SASEGT. CDR3 protein: CASKSSGSPHEQYF. CDR3 nucleotides: TGTGCCAGCAAAAGTAGCGGGAGTCCCCACGAGCAGTACTTC.

The table lists this clone with a count of one. The chain recombines TRBV19 with TRBJ2-1; TRBD1 aligns across 10 bases. CDR1 is LNHDA, CDR2 SQIVND, per germline (reference sequence). CDR3 size: 15 residues. V was pared by 10 bases and J by 6 bases, with 12 bases of the junction left unmatched. The CDR3 loop is CATTPGQGFGNEQFF. In nucleotides, the CDR3 is TGTGCCACCACGCCGGGACAGGGGTTCGGCAATGAGCAGTTCTTC.

The chain employs TRBV5-1 and TRBJ1-1; a weak D match, TRBD1 (5 bases). Trimming pared 5 bases from V and 1 base from J, leaving 9 bases between. Germline V gives CDR1 SGHRS, CDR2 YFSETQ. The CDR3 extends over 13 amino acids. CDR3: CASRYQGNTEAFF. DNA of the CDR3: TGCGCCAGCAGGTACCAGGGGAACACTGAAGCTTTCTTT.

The CDR3 loop reads CAWSIGTGQPQHF. CDR3 coding DNA: TGTGCCTGGAGTATAGGAACGGGTCAGCCCCAGCATTTT. The chain carries TRBV30 and TRBJ1-5; no definite D call. The CDR3 length is 13 residues. Per germline, CDR1 GTSNPN and CDR2 SVGIG (reference sequence). V was cut by 2 bases and J by 6 bases, with 11 bases left in between. Together with reference TRBV30 and TRBJ1-5, the CDR3 gives the full variable domain: SQTIHQWPATLVQPVGSPLSLECTVEGTSNPNLYWYRQAAGRGLQLLFYSVGIGQISSEVPQNLSASRPQDRQFILSSKKLLLSDSGFYLCAWSIGTGQPQHFGDGTRLSIL.

The chain recombines TRBV6-6 with TRBJ2-1; either TRBD1 or TRBD2 may supply D (5 bases each). V lost 2 bases and J 5 bases, leaving 10 bases between the germline ends. Germline V CDR1 and CDR2: MNHNY, SVGAGI (reference sequence). The CDR3 length is 14 residues. The CDR3 loop is CASSYPGTNNEQFF. The CDR3, as DNA: TGTGCCAGCAGTTACCCCGGGACCAACAATGAGCAGTTCTTC.